This T cell receptor (beta chain) was captured in a study of response to subunit inactivated influenza vaccine. Note on this clonotype: What it binds is unknown.

TCRdb itself ran the RT-PCR reads through MiXCR, one entry per CDR3 protein. The sample contains about 520,000 distinct CDR3 sequences, about 25% of which appear only once. Trimming at V came to 4 bases and at J to 7 bases, leaving 14 bases not matched to a gene. This CDR3 has 16 residues. Germline V gives CDR1 MDHEN, CDR2 SYDVKM. General study results and limits: The study's authors posited that every seasonal influenza vaccination enlists few new T cells.

The chain is built from TRBV28 and TRBJ2-7, with 9 bases aligning to TRBD1. This specimen was CD4+ T cells sorted from PBMCs, taken about 5 days after vaccination. This clonotype was sampled from a man in his fifties or sixties who received an inactivated influenza vaccine. CDR3: CASSSAGRDRAAEQYF. CDR3 DNA sequence: TGTGCCAGCAGTTCAGCGGGTCGGGACAGGGCGGCGGAGCAGTACTTC.